A selection of T cell receptor beta chains follows, all from one sample in a study of shared clonotypes between healthy human individuals. Some clones are missing from TCRdb's copy, which holds only in-frame ones; the method was immunoSEQ multiplex PCR. The table includes about 1,800,000 clones, just under 95% detected once. What was sequenced was naive CD8+ T cells sorted from blood. The receptors originated from a man aged 18 to 29 in good health. Both conserved end residues are part of each CDR3. Fields, in order: J gene, clone size, D gene, V gene, CDR3 protein, CDR3 DNA. The D gene is left open where the match is weak. Part of the rows lack a size; the others show once, few, many or a class for expanded clones.

j_call: TRBJ2-7; clone_size: -; d_call: TRBD2; v_call: TRBV27; cdr3_aa: CASSFVAGDYEQYF; cdr3_nt: TGTGCCAGCAGTTTCGTAGCGGGGGATTACGAGCAGTACTTC
j_call: TRBJ1-1; clone_size: -; d_call: -; v_call: TRBV5-1; cdr3_aa: CASSLEQGPTEAFF; cdr3_nt: TGCGCCAGCAGCTTAGAACAGGGTCCCACTGAAGCTTTCTTT
j_call: TRBJ1-2; clone_size: -; d_call: -; v_call: TRBV5-1; cdr3_aa: CASSLGWAADIDGYTF; cdr3_nt: TGCGCCAGCAGCTTAGGTTGGGCAGCCGATATTGATGGCTACACCTTC
j_call: TRBJ2-7; clone_size: -; d_call: -; v_call: TRBV30; cdr3_aa: CAWREAVSYEQYF; cdr3_nt: TGTGCCTGGAGAGAAGCGGTGTCCTACGAGCAGTACTTC
j_call: TRBJ2-1; clone_size: -; d_call: TRBD2; v_call: TRBV5-1; cdr3_aa: CASSGTPRGGAGEQFF; cdr3_nt: TGCGCCAGCAGCGGCACCCCTCGCGGGGGGGCGGGAGAGCAGTTCTTC
j_call: TRBJ1-6; clone_size: -; d_call: -; v_call: TRBV5-6; cdr3_aa: CASSLQYNSPLHF; cdr3_nt: TGTGCCAGCAGCTTACAGTATAATTCACCCCTCCACTTT
j_call: TRBJ2-7; clone_size: -; d_call: -; v_call: TRBV2; cdr3_aa: CASSDLAGEQYF; cdr3_nt: TGTGCCAGCAGTGACTTAGCTGGCGAGCAGTACTTC
j_call: TRBJ2-7; clone_size: -; d_call: TRBD2; v_call: TRBV7-2; cdr3_aa: CASSWGLAGGQEQYF; cdr3_nt: TGTGCCAGCAGCTGGGGACTAGCGGGGGGCCAGGAGCAGTACTTC
j_call: TRBJ1-1; clone_size: -; d_call: -; v_call: TRBV4-1; cdr3_aa: CASSQSSGRVGLWTEAFF; cdr3_nt: TGCGCCAGCAGCCAGTCCTCGGGCCGGGTGGGTTTATGGACTGAAGCTTTCTTT
j_call: TRBJ2-2; clone_size: -; d_call: -; v_call: TRBV7-9; cdr3_aa: CASSLLTNTGELFF; cdr3_nt: TGTGCCAGCAGCTTACTGACGAACACCGGGGAGCTGTTTTTT
j_call: TRBJ2-5; clone_size: -; d_call: TRBD1; v_call: TRBV7-6; cdr3_aa: CASHFLGTGQWETQYF; cdr3_nt: TGTGCCAGCCATTTTCTGGGGACAGGGCAGTGGGAGACCCAGTACTTC
j_call: TRBJ2-2; clone_size: -; d_call: TRBD2; v_call: TRBV10-3; cdr3_aa: CAISEAGAAGELFF; cdr3_nt: TGTGCCATCAGTGAGGCGGGAGCCGCCGGGGAGCTGTTTTTT
j_call: TRBJ1-1; clone_size: -; d_call: -; v_call: TRBV5-6; cdr3_aa: CASSFGLGNTEAFF; cdr3_nt: TGTGCCAGCAGCTTCGGGCTGGGTAACACTGAAGCTTTCTTT
j_call: TRBJ2-5; clone_size: -; d_call: -; v_call: TRBV7-9; cdr3_aa: CASSLKSQETQYF; cdr3_nt: TGTGCCAGCAGCCTAAAGAGCCAAGAGACCCAGTACTTC
j_call: TRBJ2-7; clone_size: -; d_call: TRBD2; v_call: TRBV7-9; cdr3_aa: CASSFLLAATYEQYF; cdr3_nt: TGTGCCAGCAGCTTCCTGCTAGCGGCTACCTACGAGCAGTACTTC
j_call: TRBJ2-1; clone_size: -; d_call: -; v_call: TRBV9; cdr3_aa: CASSPQAGPVYYNEQFF; cdr3_nt: TGTGCCAGCAGCCCGCAGGCAGGGCCTGTCTACTACAATGAGCAGTTCTTC
j_call: TRBJ2-5; clone_size: -; d_call: TRBD2; v_call: TRBV28; cdr3_aa: CASLASGTSDQETQYF; cdr3_nt: TGTGCCAGCCTCGCTTCGGGGACTAGCGATCAAGAGACCCAGTACTTC
j_call: TRBJ2-3; clone_size: -; d_call: -; v_call: TRBV29-1; cdr3_aa: CSVEHTTTDTQYF; cdr3_nt: TGCAGCGTTGAGCACACCACCACAGATACGCAGTATTTT
j_call: TRBJ1-4; clone_size: -; d_call: -; v_call: TRBV7-9; cdr3_aa: CASGTWGEKLFF; cdr3_nt: TGTGCCAGCGGGACGTGGGGTGAAAAACTGTTTTTT
j_call: TRBJ2-7; clone_size: -; d_call: TRBD1; v_call: TRBV13; cdr3_aa: CASSLDRVDEQYF; cdr3_nt: TGTGCCAGCAGCCTGGACAGGGTGGACGAGCAGTACTTC
j_call: TRBJ1-1; clone_size: -; d_call: -; v_call: TRBV7-6; cdr3_aa: CASSPIEGNTEAFF; cdr3_nt: TGTGCCAGCAGCCCCATTGAGGGGAACACTGAAGCTTTCTTT
j_call: TRBJ2-7; clone_size: -; d_call: -; v_call: TRBV2; cdr3_aa: CATSRDGEYF; cdr3_nt: TGTGCCACCAGTCGGGACGGGGAGTACTTC
j_call: TRBJ2-1; clone_size: -; d_call: TRBD2; v_call: TRBV4-3; cdr3_aa: CASSQDSGTSVYNEQFF; cdr3_nt: TGCGCCAGCAGCCAAGATTCGGGGACTAGCGTCTACAATGAGCAGTTCTTC
j_call: TRBJ2-7; clone_size: few; d_call: -; v_call: TRBV19; cdr3_aa: CASSRQGLYEQYF; cdr3_nt: TGTGCCAGTAGTCGCCAGGGCCTGTACGAGCAGTACTTC
j_call: TRBJ1-1; clone_size: -; d_call: -; v_call: TRBV13; cdr3_aa: CASSLAGVNTEAFF; cdr3_nt: TGTGCCAGCAGCTTGGCAGGGGTAAACACTGAAGCTTTCTTT
j_call: TRBJ2-5; clone_size: -; d_call: -; v_call: TRBV11-1; cdr3_aa: CASRLREGETQYF; cdr3_nt: TGTGCCAGCAGATTGAGGGAAGGGGAGACCCAGTACTTC
j_call: TRBJ2-2; clone_size: -; d_call: -; v_call: TRBV9; cdr3_aa: CASSAKVWGNTGELFF; cdr3_nt: TGTGCCAGCAGCGCCAAGGTTTGGGGGAACACCGGGGAGCTGTTTTTT
j_call: TRBJ2-2; clone_size: -; d_call: -; v_call: TRBV28; cdr3_aa: CASSLFRSGGELFF; cdr3_nt: TGTGCCAGCAGTTTATTCAGGTCGGGCGGGGAGCTGTTTTTT
j_call: TRBJ2-7; clone_size: -; d_call: -; v_call: TRBV19; cdr3_aa: CASSMIGGPYEQYF; cdr3_nt: TGTGCCAGTAGTATGATCGGGGGCCCCTACGAGCAGTACTTC
j_call: TRBJ1-5; clone_size: -; d_call: -; v_call: TRBV4-1; cdr3_aa: CASSQADAPGEPQHF; cdr3_nt: TGCGCCAGCAGCCAAGCCGACGCCCCCGGGGAGCCCCAGCATTTT
j_call: TRBJ1-1; clone_size: once; d_call: -; v_call: TRBV6-6; cdr3_aa: CASSPPTTEAFF; cdr3_nt: TGTGCCAGCAGCCCCCCGACCACTGAAGCTTTCTTT
j_call: TRBJ1-2; clone_size: -; d_call: -; v_call: TRBV30; cdr3_aa: CAWSWEEGDYGYTF; cdr3_nt: TGTGCCTGGAGTTGGGAGGAGGGGGATTACGGCTACACCTTC
j_call: TRBJ2-1; clone_size: -; d_call: TRBD2; v_call: TRBV2; cdr3_aa: CASRSTSSRLKQFF; cdr3_nt: TGTGCCAGCAGGTCGACTAGCTCTCGTCTGAAGCAGTTCTTC
j_call: TRBJ2-5; clone_size: -; d_call: TRBD2; v_call: TRBV7-9; cdr3_aa: CASSSRTSGNTETQYF; cdr3_nt: TGTGCCAGCAGCTCCCGAACTAGCGGGAATACCGAGACCCAGTACTTC
j_call: TRBJ1-1; clone_size: -; d_call: -; v_call: TRBV25-1; cdr3_aa: CASRTSSAEAFF; cdr3_nt: TGTGCCAGCCGGACTTCATCCGCTGAAGCTTTCTTT
j_call: TRBJ1-5; clone_size: -; d_call: -; v_call: TRBV9; cdr3_aa: CASSVGHLRGWSNQPQHF; cdr3_nt: TGTGCCAGCAGCGTAGGGCATCTAAGGGGTTGGAGCAATCAGCCCCAGCATTTT
j_call: TRBJ2-1; clone_size: -; d_call: -; v_call: TRBV10-3; cdr3_aa: CAISDQEGVLNEQFF; cdr3_nt: TGTGCCATCAGTGACCAGGAAGGGGTCCTCAATGAGCAGTTCTTC